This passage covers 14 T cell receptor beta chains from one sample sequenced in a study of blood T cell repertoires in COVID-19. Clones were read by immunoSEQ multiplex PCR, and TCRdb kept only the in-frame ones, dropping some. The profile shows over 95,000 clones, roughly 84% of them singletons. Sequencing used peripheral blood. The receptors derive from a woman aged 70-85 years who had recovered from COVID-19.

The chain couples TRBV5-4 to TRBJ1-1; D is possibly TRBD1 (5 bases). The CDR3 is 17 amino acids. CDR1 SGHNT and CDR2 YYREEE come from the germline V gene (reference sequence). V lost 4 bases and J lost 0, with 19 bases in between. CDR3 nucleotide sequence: TGTGCCAGCAGCGGCGAGACACGGGGGACTATGAACACTGAAGCTTTCTTT. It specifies CASSGETRGTMNTEAFF.

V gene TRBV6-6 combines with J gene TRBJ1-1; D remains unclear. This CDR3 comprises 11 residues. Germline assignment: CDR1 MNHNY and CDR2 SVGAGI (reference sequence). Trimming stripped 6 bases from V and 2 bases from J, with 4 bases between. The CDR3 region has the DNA TGTGCCAGCAGAGCCAACACTGAAGCTTTCTTT. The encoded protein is CASRANTEAFF.

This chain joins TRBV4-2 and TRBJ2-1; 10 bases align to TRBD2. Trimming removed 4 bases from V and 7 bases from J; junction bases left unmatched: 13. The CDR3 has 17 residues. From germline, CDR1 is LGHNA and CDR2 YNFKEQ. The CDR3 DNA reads TGTGCCAGCAGCCCTAGGCTCTCAGCGGGGGGGCTTAATGAGCAGTTCTTC. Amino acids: CASSPRLSAGGLNEQFF.

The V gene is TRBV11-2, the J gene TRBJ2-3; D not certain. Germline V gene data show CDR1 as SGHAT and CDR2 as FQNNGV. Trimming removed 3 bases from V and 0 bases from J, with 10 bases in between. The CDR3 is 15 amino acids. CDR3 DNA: TGTGCCAGCAGCTTTACTTATGGTAGCACAGATACGCAGTATTTT. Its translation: CASSFTYGSTDTQYF.

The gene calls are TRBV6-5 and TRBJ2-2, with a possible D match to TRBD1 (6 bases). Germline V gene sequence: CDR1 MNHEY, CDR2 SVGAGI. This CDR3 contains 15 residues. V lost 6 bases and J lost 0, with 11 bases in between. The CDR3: CASRGAEANTGELFF. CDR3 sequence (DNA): TGTGCCAGCAGGGGGGCAGAGGCGAACACCGGGGAGCTGTTTTTT.

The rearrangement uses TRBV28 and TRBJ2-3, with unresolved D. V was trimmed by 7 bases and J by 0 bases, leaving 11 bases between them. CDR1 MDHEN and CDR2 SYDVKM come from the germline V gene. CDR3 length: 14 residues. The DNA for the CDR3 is TGTGCCAGCACCCTCGGGTCTAGCACAGATACGCAGTATTTT. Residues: CASTLGSSTDTQYF.

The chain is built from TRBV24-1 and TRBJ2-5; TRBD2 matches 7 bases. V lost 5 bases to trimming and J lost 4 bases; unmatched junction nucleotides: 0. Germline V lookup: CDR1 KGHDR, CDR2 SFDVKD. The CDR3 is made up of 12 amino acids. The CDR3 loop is CATSGGGETQYF. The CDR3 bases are TGTGCCACCAGTGGGGGGGGAGAGACCCAGTACTTC.

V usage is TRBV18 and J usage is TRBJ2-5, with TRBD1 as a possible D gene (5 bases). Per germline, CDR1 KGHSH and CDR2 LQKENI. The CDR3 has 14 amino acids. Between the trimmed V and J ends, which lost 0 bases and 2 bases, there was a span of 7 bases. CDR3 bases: TGTGCCAGCTCACCACCGGGGCAGCAAGAGACCCAGTACTTC. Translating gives CASSPPGQQETQYF.

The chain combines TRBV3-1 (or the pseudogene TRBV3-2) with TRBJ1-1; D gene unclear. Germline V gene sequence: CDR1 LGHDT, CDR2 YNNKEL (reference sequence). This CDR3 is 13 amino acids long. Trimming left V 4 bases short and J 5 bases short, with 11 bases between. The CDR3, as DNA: TGTGCCAGCAGCCTACCGGGAGGGACTGAAGCTTTCTTT. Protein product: CASSLPGGTEAFF.

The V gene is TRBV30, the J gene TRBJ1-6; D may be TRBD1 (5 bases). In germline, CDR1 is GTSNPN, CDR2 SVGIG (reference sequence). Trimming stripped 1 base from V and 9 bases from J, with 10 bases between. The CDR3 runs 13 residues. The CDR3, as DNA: TGTGCCTGGAGTGACGGGGGAGTTTCACCCCTCCACTTT. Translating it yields CAWSDGGVSPLHF.

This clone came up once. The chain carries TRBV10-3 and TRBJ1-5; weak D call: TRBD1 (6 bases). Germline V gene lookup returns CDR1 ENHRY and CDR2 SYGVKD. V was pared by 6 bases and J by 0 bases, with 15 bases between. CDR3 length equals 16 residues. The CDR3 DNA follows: TGTGCCATCAGCCCCGAGGGGACAAGTAGCAATCAGCCCCAGCATTTT. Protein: CAISPEGTSSNQPQHF.

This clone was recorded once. The CDR3 sequence is CASSWGTGGPTYNEQFF. In DNA, the CDR3 is TGTGCCAGCAGCTGGGGGACAGGGGGCCCCACCTACAATGAGCAGTTCTTC. The chain uses TRBV5-8 and TRBJ2-1; 12 nucleotides align to TRBD1. The trim removed 3 bases at V and 2 bases at J, leaving 6 bases unmatched. The CDR3 is 17 amino acids. The germline gives CDR1 SGHTS, CDR2 YDEGEE. The whole variable domain, filled in from reference TRBV5-8 and TRBJ2-1, reads EAGVTQSPTHLIKTRGQQATLRCSPISGHTSVYWYQQALGLGLQFLLWYDEGEERNRGNFPPRFSGRQFPNYSSELNVNALELEDSALYLCASSWGTGGPTYNEQFFGPGTRLTVL.

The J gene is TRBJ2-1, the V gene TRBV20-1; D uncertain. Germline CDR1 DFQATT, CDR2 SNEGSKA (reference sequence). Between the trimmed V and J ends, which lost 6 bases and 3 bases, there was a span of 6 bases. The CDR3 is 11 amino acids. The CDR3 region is CSAAVYNEQFF. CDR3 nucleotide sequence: TGCAGTGCGGCCGTCTACAATGAGCAGTTCTTC.

CDR3 region: CASSQETSGVGAKNIQYF. The CDR3, as DNA: TGTGCCAGCAGCCAAGAGACTAGCGGGGTTGGGGCCAAAAACATTCAGTACTTC. The J gene is TRBJ2-4, the V gene TRBV3-1 (or the pseudogene TRBV3-2); 11 nucleotides line up with TRBD2. The CDR3 extends over 18 amino acids. After removal of 0 bases from V and 1 base from J, the junction contained 5 bases not matched to a gene. Looked up from germline, CDR1 is LGHDT and CDR2 is YNNKEL (reference sequence).